This TCR beta chain was sequenced for a study of patients and donors after allogeneic stem cell transplantation. This clonotype appeared a few times. TCRdb re-derived calls from the RT-PCR reads in MiXCR, one entry per CDR3 protein. Among approximately 200,000 distinct CDR3 sequences listed, over 30% were seen once. The sample was blood, either unsorted or a sorted T cell fraction (not recorded which). This receptor was obtained from a human donor who was either an allogeneic HSCT recipient or a stem cell or donor lymphocyte infusion donor (not recorded which). It is not recorded whose cells these are; they may come from a transplant donor.

In DNA, the CDR3 is TGTGCCAGCAGTTTGTGGCTGGGGGGTGAAAGCCTCACCCCTAACTATGGCTACACCTTC. Translated, it gives CASSLWLGGESLTPNYGYTF. The gene calls are TRBV12-3 or TRBV12-4 and TRBJ1-2; a weak D match, TRBD1 (5 bases). Trimming pared 3 bases from V and 0 bases from J, leaving 26 bases between. The CDR3 contains 20 residues.